This T cell receptor beta chain is drawn from a study of shared clonotypes between healthy human individuals. CD8 cells regarded as naive lacked CD45RO, were positively chosen for CCR7, and omitted terminally differentiated effector memory CD45RA+ cells. This clone was observed once. Its antigen is not identified. The CDR3 has 16 residues. The V gene's germline CDR1 is SGHKS and CDR2 YYEKEE (reference sequence). V shed 0 bases and J 2 bases; nucleotides not matched to a gene: 6. Assay: immunoSEQ multiplex PCR; the TCRdb copy retains only in-frame clones and omits some. The sample shows fewer than 1 million clones, about 96% of them seen only once. Study-level points and caveats: Memory subsets had estimated richness that was generally smaller than that of naive subsets. Among a handful of donors, roughly 5.5% of naive CD4 clonotypes were found in common.

This receptor was taken from a man younger than 45 in good health. V is TRBV5-5 and J is TRBJ2-3, with 7 bases fitting TRBD1. The sequenced material came from naive CD8+ T cells sorted from blood. DNA for the CDR3: TGTGCCAGCAGCTTGGAGCCAGGGGGTCACACAGATACGCAGTATTTT. Translated: CASSLEPGGHTDTQYF. Using reference TRBV5-5 and TRBJ2-3 for the parts outside the CDR3, the full variable domain is DAGVTQSPTHLIKTRGQQVTLRCSPISGHKSVSWYQQVLGQGPQFIFQYYEKEERGRGNFPDRFSARQFPNYSSELNVNALLLGDSALYLCASSLEPGGHTDTQYFGPGTRLTVL.